One sample yielded the 28 T cell receptor beta chains listed below, sequenced in a study of blood T cell repertoires in COVID-19. Clones were sequenced by immunoSEQ multiplex PCR, and TCRdb holds only the in-frame ones, with some missing. Of roughly 300,000 clones in the sample, roughly 86% are singletons; the top ten hold about 9.8%. Sequencing input: peripheral blood. The receptors originated from a man aged 18-30 years with active or convalescent COVID-19.

The table lists this clone with a few counts. This chain links TRBV7-9 with TRBJ1-5; D not resolved. The CDR3 runs to 14 residues. V lost 5 bases and J 9 bases, leaving 17 bases between the germline ends. The germline gives CDR1 SEHNR, CDR2 FQNEAQ (reference sequence). CDR3 amino acids: CASSPENAQMPQHF. CDR3 DNA sequence: TGTGCCAGCAGCCCCGAGAATGCACAGATGCCCCAGCATTTT.

The V gene is TRBV6-6, the J gene TRBJ1-4; 7 bases agree with TRBD1. Trimming at V came to 6 bases and at J to 5 bases, leaving 9 bases not matched to a gene. Germline V lookup: CDR1 MNHNY, CDR2 SVGAGI (reference sequence). This CDR3 comprises 15 residues. DNA for the CDR3: TGTGCCAGCAGCAACCAAGGGGGCGCCAATGAAAAACTGTTTTTT. This sequence encodes CASSNQGGANEKLFF.

The chain uses TRBV6-1 and TRBJ1-5; 7 nucleotides line up with TRBD1. Trimming cost V 1 base and J 10 bases; bases outside gene matches: 7. Germline V lookup: CDR1 MNHNS, CDR2 SASEGT. The CDR3 extends over 14 amino acids. The chain's CDR3 is CASSEGQGILPQHF. In DNA form, the CDR3 reads TGTGCCAGCAGTGAAGGACAGGGTATCCTCCCCCAGCATTTT.

The J gene is TRBJ2-3, the V gene TRBV7-2; 7 bases fit TRBD2. V gave up 1 base and J gave up 2 bases; unmatched junction bases: 12. In germline, CDR1 is SGHTA, CDR2 FQGNSA. This CDR3 is 18 amino acids long. In nucleotides, the CDR3 is TGTGCCAGCAGCTTAGATCAAGGGCTAGCGGACATCACAGATACGCAGTATTTT. Amino acids: CASSLDQGLADITDTQYF. Full variable domain (remainder filled in from reference TRBV7-2 and TRBJ2-3): GAGVSQSPSNKVTEKGKDVELRCDPISGHTALYWYRQSLGQGLEFLIYFQGNSAPDKSGLPSDRFSAERTGGSVSTLTIQRTQQEDSAVYLCASSLDQGLADITDTQYFGPGTRLTVL.

The V gene is TRBV10-2, the J gene TRBJ1-1, with 9 nucleotides matching TRBD1. The V gene's germline CDR1 is WSHSY and CDR2 SAAADI. V lost 8 bases, J lost 4 bases, and 8 bases stayed unmatched. The CDR3 totals 14 residues. CDR3 protein: CASGIDRGSTEAFF. DNA for the CDR3: TGCGCCAGCGGAATCGACAGGGGGAGCACTGAAGCTTTCTTT.

V is TRBV5-4 and J is TRBJ1-5, with 7 positions matching TRBD1. Germline-derived CDR1 and CDR2 are SGHNT and YYREEE (reference sequence). Unmatched junction bases numbered 5, after V lost 5 bases and J lost 3 bases. This CDR3 comprises 14 residues. The CDR3 loop reads CASSQGGDNQPQHF. CDR3 coding DNA: TGTGCCAGCAGTCAGGGGGGAGACAATCAGCCCCAGCATTTT.

V usage is TRBV19 and J usage is TRBJ1-2; D uncertain. The CDR3 sequence is 13 residues long. Trimming pared 3 bases from V and 12 bases from J, leaving 17 bases between. The V gene's germline CDR1 is LNHDA and CDR2 SQIVND (reference sequence). The DNA of the CDR3 is TGTGCCAGTAGTATTCTAGATTCCTTCGTGAACACCTTC. It specifies CASSILDSFVNTF.

The rearrangement joins TRBV9 to TRBJ1-2, with D perhaps matching TRBD1 (6 bases). The germline V gene has CDR1 SGDLS and CDR2 YYNGEE. The CDR3 totals 15 residues. V shed 2 bases and J shed 3 bases, with 14 bases lying between them. CDR3 DNA sequence: TGTGCCAGCAGCGTGGACACAGGGAATGACTATGGCTACACCTTC. Translated: CASSVDTGNDYGYTF.

The chain couples TRBV27 to TRBJ2-1; no definite D call. Trimming took 3 bases from V and 8 from J, leaving 11 bases between them. The CDR3 loop spans 13 amino acids. The germline gives CDR1 MNHEY, CDR2 SMNVEV (reference sequence). The chain's CDR3 is CASSFPGRHEQFF. The CDR3 DNA reads as TGTGCCAGCAGTTTCCCCGGTCGTCATGAGCAGTTCTTC.

The chain joins TRBV7-2 to TRBJ2-1; TRBD1 agrees at 8 bases. Trimming removed 3 bases from V and 9 bases from J; junction bases left unmatched: 4. Germline loops: CDR1 SGHTA, CDR2 FQGNSA. CDR3 length: 13 amino acids. DNA for the CDR3: TGTGCCAGCAGCTTGAACAGGGGGGCTGAGCAGTTCTTC. Translated, it gives CASSLNRGAEQFF. Using reference TRBV7-2 and TRBJ2-1 for the parts outside the CDR3, the full variable domain is GAGVSQSPSNKVTEKGKDVELRCDPISGHTALYWYRQSLGQGLEFLIYFQGNSAPDKSGLPSDRFSAERTGGSVSTLTIQRTQQEDSAVYLCASSLNRGAEQFFGPGTRLTVL.

The V gene is TRBV2, the J gene TRBJ1-1; the D gene is possibly TRBD1 (5 bases). There are 14 residues in the CDR3. Germline CDR1 is SNHLY and CDR2 is FYNNEI. V lost 5 bases and J lost 5, with 15 bases in between. In DNA, the CDR3 is TGTGCCAGCAGTTTCGCAGGGTTGAGGACTGAAGCTTTCTTT. Translating it yields CASSFAGLRTEAFF.

The gene calls are TRBV7-2 and TRBJ2-5; 8 bases match TRBD2. Germline V gene sequence: CDR1 SGHTA, CDR2 FQGNSA. The ends lost 1 base at V and 3 bases at J; junction bases unmatched: 10. The CDR3 has 17 residues. This CDR3 reads CASSLVGRGAPKETQYF. The CDR3 DNA reads as TGTGCCAGCAGCTTAGTAGGGCGGGGGGCGCCGAAAGAGACCCAGTACTTC.

The V gene is TRBV15, the J gene TRBJ2-2, with no clear D. Trimming removed 0 bases from V and 0 bases from J, with 20 bases in between. The CDR3 loop spans 20 amino acids. Germline assignment: CDR1 LNHNV and CDR2 YYDKDF (reference sequence). CDR3 residues: CATSREVIKFGRTNTGELFF. CDR3 nucleotides: TGTGCCACCAGCAGAGAAGTTATTAAGTTTGGCAGGACGAACACCGGGGAGCTGTTTTTT.

In its sample, this clone was seen a few times. CDR3: CAISMRGGNQETQYF. The CDR3 nucleotides read TGTGCCATCAGCATGAGGGGGGGGAACCAAGAGACCCAGTACTTC. The chain recombines TRBV10-3 with TRBJ2-5, with TRBD2 as a possible D gene (7 bases). V dropped 6 bases and J dropped 0 bases, with 14 bases sitting between them. This CDR3 region has 15 residues. The germline gives CDR1 ENHRY, CDR2 SYGVKD.

The rearrangement uses TRBV3-1 (or the pseudogene TRBV3-2) and TRBJ2-7; D remains unclear. The germline V gene encodes CDR1 LGHDT and CDR2 YNNKEL (reference sequence). V was clipped by 3 bases and J by 6 bases, with 12 bases between them. The CDR3 loop spans 13 amino acids. The CDR3 protein is CASSQFGPGEQYF. The CDR3 DNA follows: TGTGCCAGCAGCCAGTTTGGGCCCGGCGAGCAGTACTTC.

The chain combines TRBV15 with TRBJ1-3; D not resolved. CDR3 size: 17 residues. The V gene lost 0 bases and the J gene lost 0 bases, with 12 bases spanning the gap. Per the germline V gene, CDR1 is LNHNV and CDR2 is YYDKDF (reference sequence). This CDR3 reads CATSRDLRQNSGNTIYF. The CDR3, as DNA: TGTGCCACCAGCAGAGATTTGCGACAAAACTCTGGAAACACCATATATTTT.

This clone was counted a single time. V and J are TRBV7-9 and TRBJ2-2; 9 bases align to TRBD1. From germline, CDR1 is SEHNR and CDR2 FQNEAQ (reference sequence). J was trimmed by 5 bases and V by 5 bases; bases with no gene match: 3. This CDR3 comprises 14 residues. The CDR3 region is CASSRTGATGELFF. CDR3 nucleotides: TGTGCCAGCAGCCGGACAGGGGCTACCGGGGAGCTGTTTTTT.

The CDR3 is CASSLGLAGDEQYF. The CDR3 DNA is TGTGCCAGCAGCTTAGGGCTAGCGGGCGACGAGCAGTACTTC. The rearrangement joins TRBV7-8 to TRBJ2-7; 8 bases agree with TRBD2. The V gene end was trimmed by 1 base and the J gene end by 5 bases; junction bases not matched to a gene: 4. The germline gives CDR1 SGHVS, CDR2 FQNEAQ. The length of the CDR3 is 14 residues. Based on the CDR3 plus reference TRBV7-8 and TRBJ2-7, the full variable domain is GAGVSQSPRYKVAKRGQDVALRCDPISGHVSLFWYQQALGQGPEFLTYFQNEAQLDKSGLPSDRFFAERPEGSVSTLKIQRTQQEDSAVYLCASSLGLAGDEQYFGPGTRLTVT.

V and J are TRBV11-2 and TRBJ2-2; D might be TRBD2 (6 bases). This CDR3 is built from 16 residues. In germline, CDR1 is SGHAT, CDR2 FQNNGV. V shed 8 bases and J shed 4 bases, with 20 bases lying between them. This CDR3 reads CASGVPRGGGTGELFF. In nucleotides, the CDR3 is TGTGCCAGCGGGGTCCCCCGGGGAGGTGGCACCGGGGAGCTGTTTTTT.

The chain is built from TRBV6-5 and TRBJ2-7, with 7 bases that match TRBD1. V gave up 8 bases and J gave up 3 bases; unmatched junction bases: 7. In germline, CDR1 is MNHEY, CDR2 SVGAGI. There are 13 residues in the CDR3. This chain's CDR3 is CASDKTGSYEQYF. The CDR3 DNA reads TGTGCCAGCGATAAGACAGGGAGCTACGAGCAGTACTTC.

The chain joins TRBV2 to TRBJ2-7; TRBD2 might be the D (6 bases). Germline CDR1 SNHLY, CDR2 FYNNEI. This CDR3 region has 14 residues. Deletions cut 8 bases from V and 0 bases from J, with 14 bases between. The DNA for the CDR3 is TGTGCCAGCTGCCGGGACTCCTTCTCCTACGAGCAGTACTTC. Residues: CASCRDSFSYEQYF.

The gene calls are TRBV3-1 (or the pseudogene TRBV3-2) and TRBJ1-2; 8 bases map to TRBD1. The germline V gene has CDR1 LGHDT and CDR2 YNNKEL (reference sequence). This CDR3 spans 18 amino acids. The V and J ends lost 0 bases and 8 bases, in that order; junction bases with no gene match: 17. The CDR3 reads CASSQDWTGKVLLGGYTF. The CDR3 coding sequence is TGTGCCAGCAGCCAAGATTGGACAGGGAAGGTCCTTTTAGGAGGCTACACCTTC.

This chain connects TRBV7-7 to TRBJ2-2, with 7 bases fitting TRBD1. V shed 4 bases, J shed 2 bases, and the junction held 4 bases outside the gene matches. The CDR3 consists of 15 residues. Germline loops: CDR1 SSHAT, CDR2 FNYEAQ (reference sequence). CDR3 protein: CASSSRDSNTGELFF. The DNA for the CDR3 is TGTGCCAGCAGCTCCCGGGACAGCAACACCGGGGAGCTGTTTTTT.

V usage is TRBV9 and J usage is TRBJ2-7; 11 bases line up with TRBD1. The CDR3 runs to 14 residues. CDR1 is SGDLS, CDR2 YYNGEE, per germline. V shed 0 bases and J 7 bases; nucleotides not matched to a gene: 3. The CDR3 coding sequence is TGTGCCAGCAGCGTAGGAGGGACAGGGGGTGAGCAGTACTTC. This gives the protein CASSVGGTGGEQYF.

This chain uses TRBV5-8 with TRBJ2-2; D is unresolved. Trimming took off 5 bases at V and 9 bases at J, with 17 bases between the two ends. Looked up from germline, CDR1 is SGHTS and CDR2 is YDEGEE. CDR3 size: 14 residues. The CDR3 DNA follows: TGTGCCAGCAGTCAGGCCATACTTAACTGGGAGCTGTTTTTT. Protein: CASSQAILNWELFF.

The J gene is TRBJ2-5, the V gene TRBV11-2, with 11 bases identical to TRBD2. Germline trimming cut 5 bases from V and 2 bases from J; bases unmatched to any gene: 4. Looked up from germline, CDR1 is SGHAT and CDR2 is FQNNGV. The CDR3 sequence is 15 residues long. The CDR3 loop reads CASSKASGGQETQYF. Here the CDR3 DNA reads TGTGCCAGCAGCAAAGCTAGCGGGGGGCAAGAGACCCAGTACTTC.

The chain joins TRBV7-2 to TRBJ1-5; D is unclear. This CDR3 region has 16 residues. The V end lost 5 bases, the J end lost 0 bases, and 14 bases lay between the germline ends. Looked up from germline, CDR1 is SGHTA and CDR2 is FQGNSA. CDR3 amino acids: CASSPQSGYSNQPQHF. Here the CDR3 DNA reads TGTGCCAGCAGCCCCCAATCGGGATATAGCAATCAGCCCCAGCATTTT. Complete variable domain (other parts from reference TRBV7-2 and TRBJ1-5): GAGVSQSPSNKVTEKGKDVELRCDPISGHTALYWYRQSLGQGLEFLIYFQGNSAPDKSGLPSDRFSAERTGGSVSTLTIQRTQQEDSAVYLCASSPQSGYSNQPQHFGDGTRLSIL.

V is TRBV6-6 and J is TRBJ1-1; 7 bases match TRBD1. In germline, CDR1 is MNHNY, CDR2 SVGAGI (reference sequence). Trimming removed 2 bases from V and 5 bases from J; junction bases left unmatched: 8. This CDR3 contains 15 residues. The CDR3 sequence: CASSYRGPGGTEAFF. CDR3 nucleotides: TGTGCCAGCAGTTACCGGGGCCCAGGGGGTACTGAAGCTTTCTTT.